A selection of T cell receptor beta chains follows, all from one sample in a study of blood T cell repertoires in COVID-19. The table came from immunoSEQ multiplex PCR; TCRdb's copy has only in-frame clones and leaves some out. The sample lists approximately 52,000 clones, 80% to 95% seen once, with 2.5% to 4% in the top ten. Specimen: peripheral blood. These receptors all stem from a human donor in a cohort sampled during active COVID-19. CDR3s include the opening cysteine and the closing phenylalanine or tryptophan. Fields, in order: V gene, D gene, CDR3 protein. The D gene is left open where the match is weak.

V: TRBV7-2
D: TRBD2
CDR3: CASSLRGTSGSSETQYF

V: TRBV11-3
D: NA
CDR3: CASSPKETGELFF

V: TRBV11-2
D: TRBD1
CDR3: CASSGSDRETNEKLFF

V: TRBV5-1
D: NA
CDR3: CASSTLRDNNSPLHF

V: TRBV7-2
D: NA
CDR3: CASGNRVANYGYTF

V: TRBV2
D: NA
CDR3: CASSAWQGSNQPQHF

V: TRBV29-1
D: TRBD2
CDR3: CMPPEPGLATDTQYF

V: TRBV7-9
D: NA
CDR3: CASSLEVIGGASSYEQYF

V: TRBV10-2
D: TRBD2
CDR3: CASRGLAYNEQFF

V: TRBV5-4
D: TRBD2
CDR3: CASSTSGSSYNEQFF

V: TRBV27
D: NA
CDR3: CASTLTLNTGELFF

V: TRBV18
D: TRBD1
CDR3: CASSPLRTGQTYNEQFF

V: TRBV6-5
D: NA
CDR3: CASSYSVAGHTDTQYF

V: TRBV5-4
D: TRBD2
CDR3: CASSLAGLVGGELFF

V: TRBV12-3/TRBV12-4
D: NA
CDR3: CASSLSPELFF

V: TRBV28
D: NA
CDR3: CASGRVDLGQPQHF

V: TRBV5-4
D: TRBD1
CDR3: CASSTRQGTYEQYF